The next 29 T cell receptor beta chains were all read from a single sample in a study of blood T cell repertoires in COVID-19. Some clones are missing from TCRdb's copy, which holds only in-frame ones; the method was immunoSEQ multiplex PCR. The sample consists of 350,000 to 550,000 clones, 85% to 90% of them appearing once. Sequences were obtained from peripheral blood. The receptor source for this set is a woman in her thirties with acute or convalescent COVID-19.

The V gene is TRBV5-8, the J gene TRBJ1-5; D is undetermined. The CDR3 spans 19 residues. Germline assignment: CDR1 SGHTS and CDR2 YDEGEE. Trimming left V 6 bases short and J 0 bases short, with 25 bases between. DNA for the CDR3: TGTGCCAGCACCACCCGGAGGCAGTGGAGTCGCGATAGCAATCAGCCCCAGCATTTT. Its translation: CASTTRRQWSRDSNQPQHF. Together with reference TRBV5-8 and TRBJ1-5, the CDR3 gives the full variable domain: EAGVTQSPTHLIKTRGQQATLRCSPISGHTSVYWYQQALGLGLQFLLWYDEGEERNRGNFPPRFSGRQFPNYSSELNVNALELEDSALYLCASTTRRQWSRDSNQPQHFGDGTRLSIL.

The CDR3, as DNA: TGTGCCAGCAGCACCCCCCTCCTGCGGGGGGTTTGGAACACCGGGGAGCTGTTTTTT. Translation gives CASSTPLLRGVWNTGELFF. The chain carries TRBV6-2 or TRBV6-3 and TRBJ2-2; 8 positions match TRBD2. The V gene's germline CDR1 is MNHEY and CDR2 SVGEGT. This CDR3 comprises 19 residues. The trim removed 6 bases at V and 1 base at J, leaving 16 bases unmatched.

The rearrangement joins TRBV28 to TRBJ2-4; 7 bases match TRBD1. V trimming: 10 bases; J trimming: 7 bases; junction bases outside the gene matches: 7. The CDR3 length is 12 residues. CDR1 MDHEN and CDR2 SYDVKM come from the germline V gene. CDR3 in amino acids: CAIRQGRNIQYF. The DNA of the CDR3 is TGTGCCATACGACAGGGTAGGAACATTCAGTACTTC.

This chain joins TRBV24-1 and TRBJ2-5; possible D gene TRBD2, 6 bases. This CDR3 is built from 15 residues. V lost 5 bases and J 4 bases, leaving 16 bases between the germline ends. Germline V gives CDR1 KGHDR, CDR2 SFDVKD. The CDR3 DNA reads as TGTGCCACCAGTGGAGGGGAGGCCCTGGGAGAGACCCAGTACTTC. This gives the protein CATSGGEALGETQYF.

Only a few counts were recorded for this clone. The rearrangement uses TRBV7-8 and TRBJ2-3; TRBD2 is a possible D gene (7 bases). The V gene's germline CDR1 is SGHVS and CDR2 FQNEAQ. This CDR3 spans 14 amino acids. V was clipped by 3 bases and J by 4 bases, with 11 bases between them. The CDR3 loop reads CASSLKGGPDTQYF. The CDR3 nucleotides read TGTGCCAGCAGCTTGAAGGGGGGGCCAGATACGCAGTATTTT.

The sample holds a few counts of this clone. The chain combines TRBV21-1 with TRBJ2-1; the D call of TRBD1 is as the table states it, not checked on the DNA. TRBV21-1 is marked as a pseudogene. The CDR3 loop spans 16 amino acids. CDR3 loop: CASSDQEQGPHNEQFF. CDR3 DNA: TGTGCCAGCAGCGACCAGGAACAGGGTCCCCACAATGAGCAGTTCTTC.

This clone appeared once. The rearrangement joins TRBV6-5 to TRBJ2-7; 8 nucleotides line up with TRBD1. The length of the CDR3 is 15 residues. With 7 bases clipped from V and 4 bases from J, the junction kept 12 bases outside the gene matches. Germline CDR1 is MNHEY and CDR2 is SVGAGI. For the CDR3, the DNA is TGTGCCAGCACCGTCCTTCAGGGGGCTCGTTACGAGCAGTACTTC. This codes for CASTVLQGARYEQYF.

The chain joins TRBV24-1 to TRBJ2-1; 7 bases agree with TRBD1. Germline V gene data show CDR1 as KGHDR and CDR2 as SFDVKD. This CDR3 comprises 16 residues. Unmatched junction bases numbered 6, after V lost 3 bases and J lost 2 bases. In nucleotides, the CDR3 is TGTGCCACCAGTGATACGAAAGACAGGGCCTACAATGAGCAGTTCTTC. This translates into CATSDTKDRAYNEQFF.

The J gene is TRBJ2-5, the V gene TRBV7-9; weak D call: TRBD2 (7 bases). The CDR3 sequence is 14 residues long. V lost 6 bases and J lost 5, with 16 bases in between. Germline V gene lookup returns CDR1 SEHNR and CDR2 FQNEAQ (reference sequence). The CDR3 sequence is CASSTHREGETQYF. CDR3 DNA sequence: TGTGCCAGCAGTACCCACAGGGAGGGGGAGACCCAGTACTTC.

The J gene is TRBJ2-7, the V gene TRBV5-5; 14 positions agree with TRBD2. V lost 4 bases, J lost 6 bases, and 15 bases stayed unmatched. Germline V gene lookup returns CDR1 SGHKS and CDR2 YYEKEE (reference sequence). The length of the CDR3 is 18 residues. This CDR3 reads CASSLRTSGGTDVGEQYF. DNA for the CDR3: TGTGCCAGCAGCCTGCGGACTAGCGGGGGGACCGACGTCGGCGAGCAGTACTTC. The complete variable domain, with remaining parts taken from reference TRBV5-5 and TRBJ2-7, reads DAGVTQSPTHLIKTRGQQVTLRCSPISGHKSVSWYQQVLGQGPQFIFQYYEKEERGRGNFPDRFSARQFPNYSSELNVNALLLGDSALYLCASSLRTSGGTDVGEQYFGPGTRLTVT.

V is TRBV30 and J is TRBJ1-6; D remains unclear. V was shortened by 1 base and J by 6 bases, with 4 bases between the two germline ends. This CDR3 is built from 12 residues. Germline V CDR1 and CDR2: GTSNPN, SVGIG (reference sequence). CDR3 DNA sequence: TGTGCCTGGAGTGGACTTAATTCACCCCTCCACTTT. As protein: CAWSGLNSPLHF.

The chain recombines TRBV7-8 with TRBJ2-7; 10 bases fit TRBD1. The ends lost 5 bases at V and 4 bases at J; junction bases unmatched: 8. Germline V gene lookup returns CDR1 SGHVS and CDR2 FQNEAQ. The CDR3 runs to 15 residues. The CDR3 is CASSDRTGGGYEQYF. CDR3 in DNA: TGTGCCAGCAGCGATCGGACAGGGGGGGGTTACGAGCAGTACTTC.

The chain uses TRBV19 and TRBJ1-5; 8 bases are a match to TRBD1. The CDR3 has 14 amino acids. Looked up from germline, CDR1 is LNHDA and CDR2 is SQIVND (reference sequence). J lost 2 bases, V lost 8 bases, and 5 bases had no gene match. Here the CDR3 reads CASYGQGGNQPQHF. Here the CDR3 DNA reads TGTGCCAGTTACGGACAGGGAGGCAATCAGCCCCAGCATTTT.

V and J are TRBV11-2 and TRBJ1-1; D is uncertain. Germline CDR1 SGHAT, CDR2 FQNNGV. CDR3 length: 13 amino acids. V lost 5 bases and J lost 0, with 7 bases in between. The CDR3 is CASSPQMNTEAFF. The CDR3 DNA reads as TGTGCCAGCAGCCCGCAGATGAACACTGAAGCTTTCTTT.

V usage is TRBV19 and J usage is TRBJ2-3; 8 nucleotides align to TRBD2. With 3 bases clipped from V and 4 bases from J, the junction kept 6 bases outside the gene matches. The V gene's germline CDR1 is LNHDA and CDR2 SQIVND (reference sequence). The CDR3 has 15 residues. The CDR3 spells CASSIGTSLPDTQYF. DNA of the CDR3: TGTGCCAGTAGTATTGGGACTAGTCTGCCAGATACGCAGTATTTT.

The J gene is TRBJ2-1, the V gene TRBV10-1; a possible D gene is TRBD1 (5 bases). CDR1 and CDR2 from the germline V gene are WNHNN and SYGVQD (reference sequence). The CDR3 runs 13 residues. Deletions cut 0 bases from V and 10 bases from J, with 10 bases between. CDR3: CASSESRTSEQFF. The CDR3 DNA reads TGCGCCAGCAGTGAGTCAAGGACAAGCGAGCAGTTCTTC.

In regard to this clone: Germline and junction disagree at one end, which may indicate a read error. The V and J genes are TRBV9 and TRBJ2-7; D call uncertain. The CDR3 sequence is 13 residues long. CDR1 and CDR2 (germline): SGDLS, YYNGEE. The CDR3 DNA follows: TGTGCCAGCAGCGTAGGGCTCCCAGACGAGCGGTACTTC. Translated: CASSVGLPDERYF.

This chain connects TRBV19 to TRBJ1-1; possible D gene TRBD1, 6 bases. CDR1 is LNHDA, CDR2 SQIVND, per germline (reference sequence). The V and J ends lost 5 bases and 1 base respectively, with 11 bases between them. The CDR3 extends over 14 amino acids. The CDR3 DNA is TGTGCCAGTAGTCCTGACAGGAAGAACACTGAAGCTTTCTTT. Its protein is CASSPDRKNTEAFF.

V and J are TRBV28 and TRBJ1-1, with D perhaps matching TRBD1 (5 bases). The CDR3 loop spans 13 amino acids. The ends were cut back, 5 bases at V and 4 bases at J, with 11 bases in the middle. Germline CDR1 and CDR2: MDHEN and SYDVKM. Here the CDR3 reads CASSLRQFTEAFF. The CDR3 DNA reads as TGTGCCAGCAGTCTCAGACAGTTCACTGAAGCTTTCTTT.

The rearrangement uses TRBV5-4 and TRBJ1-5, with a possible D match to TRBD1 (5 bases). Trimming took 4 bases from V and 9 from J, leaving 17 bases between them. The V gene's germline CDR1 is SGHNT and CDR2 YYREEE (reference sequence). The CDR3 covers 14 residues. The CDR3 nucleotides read TGTGCCAGCAGCGTCCAGGGTGTGGTACGGCCCCAGCATTTT. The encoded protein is CASSVQGVVRPQHF.

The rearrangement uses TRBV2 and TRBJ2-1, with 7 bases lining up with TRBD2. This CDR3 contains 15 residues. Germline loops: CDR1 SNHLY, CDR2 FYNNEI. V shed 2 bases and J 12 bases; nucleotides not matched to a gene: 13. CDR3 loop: CASSERVGGTGRQFF. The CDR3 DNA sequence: TGTGCCAGCAGTGAACGGGTCGGGGGGACTGGCCGGCAGTTCTTC.

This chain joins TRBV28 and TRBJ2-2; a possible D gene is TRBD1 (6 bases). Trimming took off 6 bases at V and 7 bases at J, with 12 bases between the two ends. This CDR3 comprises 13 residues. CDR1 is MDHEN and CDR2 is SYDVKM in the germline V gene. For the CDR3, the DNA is TGTGCCAGCAGCACTACAGGGCTCGGGGAGCTGTTTTTT. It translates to CASSTTGLGELFF.

As DNA, the CDR3 is TGCGCCAGCAGCTTGGCCACAGGGACAGGGTACAATGAGCAGTTCTTC. As protein: CASSLATGTGYNEQFF. This chain joins TRBV5-1 and TRBJ2-1; 9 bases are a match to TRBD1. This CDR3 is built from 16 residues. The germline gives CDR1 SGHRS, CDR2 YFSETQ. With V trimmed by 0 bases and J by 4 bases, 5 bases remained unmatched.

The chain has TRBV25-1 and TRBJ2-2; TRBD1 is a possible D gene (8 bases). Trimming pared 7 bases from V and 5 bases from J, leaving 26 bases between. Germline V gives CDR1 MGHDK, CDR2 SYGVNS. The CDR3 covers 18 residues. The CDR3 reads CASKLGQGGSRGTGELFF. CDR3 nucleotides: TGTGCCAGCAAGTTAGGACAGGGAGGGAGTCGCGGGACCGGGGAGCTGTTTTTT.

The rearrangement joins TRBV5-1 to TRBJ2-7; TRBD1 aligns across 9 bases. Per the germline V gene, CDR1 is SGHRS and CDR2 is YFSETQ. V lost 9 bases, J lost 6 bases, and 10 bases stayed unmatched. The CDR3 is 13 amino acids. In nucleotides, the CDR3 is TGCGCCACCAAGTTGGACAGGGGAAGCGAGCAGTACTTC. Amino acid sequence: CATKLDRGSEQYF.

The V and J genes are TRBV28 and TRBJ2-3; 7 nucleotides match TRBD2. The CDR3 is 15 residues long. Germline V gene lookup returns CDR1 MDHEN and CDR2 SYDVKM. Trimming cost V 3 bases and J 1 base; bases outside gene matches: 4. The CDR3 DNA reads TGTGCCAGCAGTTTGGGGGGGGTAGGCACAGATACGCAGTATTTT. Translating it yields CASSLGGVGTDTQYF.

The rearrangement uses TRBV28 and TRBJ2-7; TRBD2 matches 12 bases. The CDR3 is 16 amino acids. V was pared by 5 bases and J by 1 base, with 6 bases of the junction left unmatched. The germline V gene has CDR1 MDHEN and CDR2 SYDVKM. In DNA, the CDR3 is TGTGCCAGCAGTGTACGGACTAGCGGGGTATCCTACGAGCAGTACTTC. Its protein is CASSVRTSGVSYEQYF.

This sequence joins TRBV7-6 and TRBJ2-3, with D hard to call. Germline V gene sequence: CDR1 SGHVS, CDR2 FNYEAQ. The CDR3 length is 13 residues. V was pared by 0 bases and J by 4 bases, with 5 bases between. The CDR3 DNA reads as TGTGCCAGCAGCTTAGCGCAGGCAGATACGCAGTATTTT. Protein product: CASSLAQADTQYF. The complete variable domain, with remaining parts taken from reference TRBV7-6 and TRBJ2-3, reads GAGVSQSPRYKVTKRGQDVALRCDPISGHVSLYWYRQALGQGPEFLTYFNYEAQQDKSGLPNDRFSAERPEGSISTLTIQRTEQRDSAMYRCASSLAQADTQYFGPGTRLTVL.

The CDR3 sequence: CAWSRLLNSGNTIYF. CDR3 coding DNA: TGTGCCTGGAGTAGACTGCTAAACTCTGGAAACACCATATATTTT. The chain is built from TRBV30 and TRBJ1-3; D uncertain. CDR1 is GTSNPN and CDR2 is SVGIG in the germline V gene (reference sequence). The V end lost 2 bases, the J end lost 0 bases, and 11 bases lay between the germline ends. The CDR3 runs 15 residues.